These 30 T cell receptor beta chains were all obtained from the same sample, sequenced in a study of blood T cell repertoires in COVID-19. Profiled with immunoSEQ multiplex PCR; TCRdb holds only in-frame clones, not every one. Of hundreds of thousands of clones listed, approximately 91% were seen once; the top ten hold 12%. What was sequenced was peripheral blood. These receptor sequences come from a woman in her fifties or sixties with acute or convalescent COVID-19.

The rearrangement uses TRBV28 and TRBJ2-1; D is possibly TRBD2 (7 bases). The V end lost 7 bases, the J end lost 0 bases, and 19 bases lay between the germline ends. CDR1 and CDR2 (germline): MDHEN, SYDVKM. This CDR3 spans 17 amino acids. The chain's CDR3 is CASTSAGALSSYNEQFF. CDR3 coding DNA: TGTGCCAGCACATCGGCGGGGGCCCTGAGCTCCTACAATGAGCAGTTCTTC.

This chain's CDR3 is CASSQVKGPRASGNTIYF. DNA of the CDR3: TGCGCCAGCAGCCAAGTTAAGGGGCCCCGCGCCTCTGGAAACACCATATATTTT. The chain employs TRBV4-1 and TRBJ1-3; weak D call: TRBD1 (5 bases). Germline V lookup: CDR1 MGHRA, CDR2 YSYEKL. Trimming pared 1 base from V and 0 bases from J, leaving 16 bases between. The CDR3 covers 18 residues.

This chain connects TRBV7-8 to TRBJ2-3; D may be TRBD1 (7 bases). CDR3 length: 16 residues. Germline CDR1 SGHVS, CDR2 FQNEAQ. V was cut by 5 bases and J by 2 bases, with 17 bases left in between. As DNA, the CDR3 is TGTGCCAGCAGCCCTCAGGGGGGACACAACACAGATACGCAGTATTTT. Protein: CASSPQGGHNTDTQYF. Supplemented by reference TRBV7-8 and TRBJ2-3, the full variable domain reads GAGVSQSPRYKVAKRGQDVALRCDPISGHVSLFWYQQALGQGPEFLTYFQNEAQLDKSGLPSDRFFAERPEGSVSTLKIQRTQQEDSAVYLCASSPQGGHNTDTQYFGPGTRLTVL.

The J gene is TRBJ2-3, the V gene TRBV30, with a weak D call TRBD1 (5 bases). The germline V gene encodes CDR1 GTSNPN and CDR2 SVGIG (reference sequence). V was pared by 1 base and J by 1 base, with 12 bases between. This CDR3 has 15 amino acids. The CDR3 reads CAWSAQGSGTDTQYF. In DNA form, the CDR3 reads TGTGCCTGGAGTGCCCAGGGCTCGGGCACAGATACGCAGTATTTT.

This clone was seen only a few times. The chain employs TRBV28 and TRBJ1-2; 9 nucleotides match TRBD1. CDR3 length: 16 amino acids. Germline V gives CDR1 MDHEN, CDR2 SYDVKM. The V gene end was trimmed by 3 bases and the J gene end by 5 bases; junction bases not matched to a gene: 10. The CDR3 sequence is CASSLTGTGSRYGYTF. DNA of the CDR3: TGTGCCAGCAGTTTGACCGGGACAGGGAGTAGGTATGGCTACACCTTC.

The V call is TRBV6-2 or TRBV6-3, the J call TRBJ1-1; D is undetermined. Trimming removed 7 bases at V and 1 base at J, with 16 bases between. The germline CDR1 and CDR2 sequences are MNHEY and SVGEGT. This CDR3 comprises 15 residues. CDR3 coding DNA: TGTGCCAGCATTTATGGAGCTATAGCGAACACTGAAGCTTTCTTT. It translates to CASIYGAIANTEAFF.

The rearrangement joins TRBV4-2 to TRBJ2-7; D call uncertain. There are 11 residues in the CDR3. Germline CDR1 reads LGHNA; CDR2 reads YNFKEQ. The germline V and J ends were trimmed by 1 base and 6 bases, with 4 bases remaining between them. The CDR3: CASSQGAEQYF. As DNA, the CDR3 is TGTGCCAGCAGCCAAGGGGCCGAGCAGTACTTC.

The genes are TRBV18 and TRBJ1-2, with a weak D call TRBD1 (5 bases). The ends were cut back, 3 bases at V and 0 bases at J, with 11 bases in the middle. The CDR3 spans 15 residues. CDR1 is KGHSH and CDR2 is LQKENI in the germline V gene. CDR3 sequence: CASSPETDPNYGYTF. The CDR3 DNA follows: TGTGCCAGCTCACCGGAGACAGATCCTAACTATGGCTACACCTTC.

This clone has a single count. The chain links TRBV28 to TRBJ1-5; D is unresolved. This CDR3 contains 12 residues. Trimming removed 8 bases at V and 5 bases at J, with 10 bases between. Germline V lookup: CDR1 MDHEN, CDR2 SYDVKM. The CDR3 is CASVGSHQPQHF. DNA for the CDR3: TGTGCCAGCGTAGGGAGCCATCAGCCCCAGCATTTT. The full variable domain, with the rest looked up from reference TRBV28 and TRBJ1-5, is DVKVTQSSRYLVKRTGEKVFLECVQDMDHENMFWYRQDPGLGLRLIYFSYDVKMKEKGDIPEGYSVSREKKERFSLILESASTNQTSMYLCASVGSHQPQHFGDGTRLSIL.

The CDR3 sequence: CASSSGSREVNEQFF. The CDR3 coding sequence is TGCGCCAGCAGCTCAGGTTCGCGGGAAGTCAATGAGCAGTTCTTC. The rearrangement links TRBV5-1 to TRBJ2-1; TRBD2 is a possible D gene (6 bases). The length of the CDR3 is 15 residues. Trimming removed 3 bases from V and 6 bases from J, with 16 bases in between. CDR1 is SGHRS, CDR2 YFSETQ, per germline.

The chain combines TRBV4-3 with TRBJ2-1, with 10 positions matching TRBD2. CDR1 and CDR2 (germline): LGHNA, YSLEER. This CDR3 has 15 residues. V dropped 3 bases and J dropped 4; count of bases not matched to a gene: 3. The chain's CDR3 is CASSQIAGGYNEQFF. Here the CDR3 DNA reads TGCGCCAGCAGCCAGATAGCGGGAGGATACAATGAGCAGTTCTTC.

The V and J genes are TRBV7-8 and TRBJ1-2; D is perhaps TRBD1 (5 bases). Per the germline V gene, CDR1 is SGHVS and CDR2 is FQNEAQ. The ends were cut back, 8 bases at V and 4 bases at J, with 20 bases in the middle. The CDR3 has 15 residues. The CDR3 DNA is TGTGCCAGCGGGAGAGCGGGGGGACGGGGCTATGGCTACACCTTC. Translation: CASGRAGGRGYGYTF.

The V and J genes are TRBV5-1 and TRBJ1-6; D gene uncertain. Trimming took 5 bases from V and 8 from J, leaving 14 bases between them. CDR3 size: 14 residues. Germline values: CDR1 SGHRS, CDR2 YFSETQ. The CDR3 here is CASSSSLGDSPLHF. CDR3 nucleotide sequence: TGCGCCAGCAGTTCTAGCCTCGGGGATTCACCCCTCCACTTT. The entire variable domain, with the rest obtained from reference TRBV5-1 and TRBJ1-6, is as follows: KAGVTQTPRYLIKTRGQQVTLSCSPISGHRSVSWYQQTPGQGLQFLFEYFSETQRNKGNFPGRFSGRQFSNSRSEMNVSTLELGDSALYLCASSSSLGDSPLHFGNGTRLTVT.

The chain employs TRBV24-1 and TRBJ2-5; TRBD1 matches 9 bases. The CDR3 spans 15 residues. Unmatched junction bases numbered 5, after V lost 5 bases and J lost 2 bases. Germline-derived CDR1 and CDR2 are KGHDR and SFDVKD. CDR3 DNA sequence: TGTGCCACCAGTGTGGGTGGGACAGGGCAAGAGACCCAGTACTTC. It codes for CATSVGGTGQETQYF.

The genes are TRBV6-5 and TRBJ2-2; the D gene is possibly TRBD1 (6 bases). V was clipped by 5 bases and J by 7 bases, with 14 bases between them. The CDR3 length is 14 residues. CDR1 and CDR2 from the germline V gene are MNHEY and SVGAGI. CDR3 amino acids: CASSPVRGVGELFF. The CDR3 region has the DNA TGTGCCAGCAGTCCTGTCAGGGGAGTCGGGGAGCTGTTTTTT.

This clone has ten or more counts. The chain couples TRBV25-1 to TRBJ1-2, with 7 bases that match TRBD1. Losses at the gene ends were 5 bases for V and 5 bases for J; bases not matched to a gene: 8. This CDR3 comprises 14 residues. Germline CDR1 is MGHDK and CDR2 is SYGVNS. CDR3 sequence: CASSRPGQLYGYTF. The CDR3, as DNA: TGTGCCAGCAGTAGGCCGGGACAGCTGTATGGCTACACCTTC.

This clone was seen a few times. The chain couples TRBV28 to TRBJ1-5; 7 bases agree with TRBD1. In germline, CDR1 is MDHEN, CDR2 SYDVKM. CDR3 length: 16 residues. The V segment lost 4 bases and the J segment 0 bases; nucleotides outside the gene matches: 6. DNA for the CDR3: TGTGCCAGCAGTTCTAATACAGGGGATAGCAATCAGCCCCAGCATTTT. Its translation is CASSSNTGDSNQPQHF.

CDR3: CASSKGYYSNQPQHF. CDR3 nucleotides: TGTGCCAGCAGCAAAGGCTATTATAGCAATCAGCCCCAGCATTTT. The chain uses TRBV21-1 and TRBJ1-5. TRBV21-1 is assigned pseudogene status. The CDR3 loop spans 15 amino acids.

The rearrangement joins TRBV7-3 to TRBJ2-1; 10 nucleotides agree with TRBD2. CDR1 and CDR2 (germline): SGHTA, FQGTGA. After removal of 2 bases from V and 4 bases from J, the junction contained 14 bases not matched to a gene. The CDR3 length is 19 residues. The CDR3 sequence: CASSLSPAGGPGRYNEQFF. The CDR3 DNA follows: TGTGCCAGCAGCTTATCCCCAGCGGGAGGGCCTGGTCGGTACAATGAGCAGTTCTTC.

The J gene is TRBJ2-3, the V gene TRBV11-1; 7 bases are a match to TRBD1. Trimming at V came to 3 bases and at J to 5 bases, leaving 5 bases not matched to a gene. The CDR3 totals 14 residues. Germline values: CDR1 SGHAT, CDR2 FQDESV (reference sequence). CDR3 in DNA: TGTGCCAGCAGCTTGAGGGGGCCTTTAGATACGCAGTATTTT. Its translation is CASSLRGPLDTQYF.

This clone was observed a single time. The chain joins TRBV7-6 to TRBJ2-7, with D perhaps matching TRBD1 (6 bases). Trimming removed 5 bases at V and 0 bases at J, with 11 bases between. Per germline, CDR1 SGHVS and CDR2 FNYEAQ. This CDR3 has 14 amino acids. For the CDR3, the DNA is TGTGCCAGCAGCCCTCTGGACAGCTCCTACGAGCAGTACTTC. Translating gives CASSPLDSSYEQYF.

The rearrangement uses TRBV5-6 and TRBJ1-2; TRBD1 matches 9 bases. V lost 4 bases, J lost 8 bases, and 12 bases stayed unmatched. The CDR3 contains 15 residues. CDR1 SGHDT and CDR2 YYEEEE come from the germline V gene. The CDR3 DNA reads as TGTGCCAGCAGCCTTTCCGGGACAGGGACTCAAGGCTACACCTTC. Protein: CASSLSGTGTQGYTF. Complete variable domain (other parts from reference TRBV5-6 and TRBJ1-2): DAGVTQSPTHLIKTRGQQVTLRCSPKSGHDTVSWYQQALGQGPQFIFQYYEEEERQRGNFPDRFSGHQFPNYSSELNVNALLLGDSALYLCASSLSGTGTQGYTFGSGTRLTVV.

This rearrangement joins TRBV2 to TRBJ1-5, with D unresolved. Germline CDR1 SNHLY, CDR2 FYNNEI. Trimming removed 3 bases at V and 7 bases at J, with 10 bases between. The CDR3 consists of 13 residues. The CDR3 sequence is CASSDTVRQPQHF. The CDR3 coding sequence is TGTGCCAGCAGTGATACGGTGAGACAGCCCCAGCATTTT.

The V call is TRBV2, the J call TRBJ1-5, with D uncertain. V was pared by 4 bases and J by 7 bases, with 11 bases between. CDR3 length: 13 residues. CDR1 is SNHLY, CDR2 FYNNEI, per germline. The DNA of the CDR3 is TGTGCCAGCAGTGTTGCCCCCCGGCAGCCCCAGCATTTT. Its translation is CASSVAPRQPQHF.

V gene TRBV7-2 combines with J gene TRBJ2-3, with 12 bases aligning to TRBD2. The germline V gene encodes CDR1 SGHTA and CDR2 FQGNSA. V lost 6 bases to trimming and J lost 3 bases; unmatched junction nucleotides: 4. This CDR3 is 15 amino acids long. The CDR3 reads CASSRTSGGTDTQYF. Here the CDR3 DNA reads TGTGCCAGCAGTCGCACTAGCGGGGGGACAGATACGCAGTATTTT.

This clone showed up just once. V usage is TRBV3-1 (or the pseudogene TRBV3-2) and J usage is TRBJ1-4; 7 nucleotides align to TRBD1. With V trimmed by 4 bases and J by 8 bases, 7 bases remained unmatched. The CDR3 consists of 14 residues. Per germline, CDR1 LGHDT and CDR2 YNNKEL (reference sequence). This chain's CDR3 is CASSRSQGREKLFF. The CDR3 nucleotides are TGTGCCAGCAGCCGGTCACAGGGGAGGGAAAAACTGTTTTTT.

This chain joins TRBV24-1 and TRBJ2-7; 13 bases fit TRBD2. The CDR3 contains 17 residues. Germline V CDR1 and CDR2: KGHDR, SFDVKD. The junction had 8 bases not matched to a gene; V was cut back by 4 bases and J by 3 bases. CDR3 amino acids: CATSDPGTSGAIYEQYF. CDR3 DNA sequence: TGTGCCACCAGTGACCCCGGGACTAGCGGGGCAATCTACGAGCAGTACTTC.

This clone showed up just once. The V and J genes are TRBV15 and TRBJ2-1; 12 bases line up with TRBD2. The CDR3 loop spans 17 amino acids. J gave up 5 bases and V 3 bases, and 8 bases lay outside the gene matches. CDR1 and CDR2 (germline): LNHNV, YYDKDF (reference sequence). The CDR3 region has the DNA TGTGCCACCAGCAGGAACTATGGACTAGCGGGGAACAATGAGCAGTTCTTC. It specifies CATSRNYGLAGNNEQFF.

V and J are TRBV3-1 (or the pseudogene TRBV3-2) and TRBJ2-7; 7 bases line up with TRBD2. V lost 3 bases to trimming and J lost 0 bases; unmatched junction nucleotides: 5. The germline V gene encodes CDR1 LGHDT and CDR2 YNNKEL (reference sequence). The CDR3 has 15 residues. The CDR3 region is CASSQVAGSSYEQYF. The CDR3 DNA reads TGTGCCAGCAGCCAGGTAGCGGGTTCCTCCTACGAGCAGTACTTC.

V and J are TRBV7-8 and TRBJ1-1; 10 nucleotides match TRBD1. V shed 5 bases and J 3 bases; nucleotides not matched to a gene: 6. This CDR3 spans 15 amino acids. CDR1 SGHVS and CDR2 FQNEAQ come from the germline V gene. The CDR3 bases are TGTGCCAGCAGCCAACGACAGGGGGCGGACACTGAAGCTTTCTTT. This codes for CASSQRQGADTEAFF.